The present entry profiles one T cell receptor beta chain with its context. The length of the CDR3 is 15 residues. Germline assignment: CDR1 LNHDA and CDR2 SQIVND (reference sequence). J was trimmed by 5 bases and V by 6 bases; bases with no gene match: 9. The source of the sample is a study of regulatory T cells in long-lasting Graves disease. Time point indicated: newly diagnosed GD, antithyroid drugs for less than 3 months. RNA from PBMCs was the source of the TCR library. Investigators prepared the TCR beta libraries by applying iRepertoire HTBI primers and Arm-PCR of CDR3 regions. TCRdb re-analysed the multiplex PCR reads in MiXCR, keeping a single row per CDR3 protein. The sample holds about 420,000 distinct CDR3 sequences; roughly 15% are singletons and the top ten take about 25%. These data were also filed under a second study, of T cells in Graves' hyperthyroidism and ophthalmopathy.

The specimen comprised peripheral blood mononuclear cells (PBMCs), sampled at new diagnosis, from a patient treated with antithyroid drugs. The rearrangement uses TRBV19 and TRBJ2-1; the match to TRBD2 covers 8 bases. The sequence was collected from a young woman with Graves disease. The CDR3 DNA is TGTGCCAGTAGCACCAGCGGGAGCATTAACAATGAGCAGTTCTTC. This encodes CASSTSGSINNEQFF.